This entry is about one T cell receptor (beta chain). This table comes from immunoSEQ multiplex PCR, and its TCRdb copy is limited to in-frame clones, with some not included. Found here are around 94,000 clones, roughly 81% of them singletons; the top ten hold 8.5% to 10%. The record originates from a study of blood T cell repertoires in COVID-19. The CDR3 is made up of 17 amino acids. J lost 0 bases, V lost 0 bases, and 6 bases had no gene match. Germline assignment: CDR1 SGHRS and CDR2 YFSETQ. The chain couples TRBV5-1 to TRBJ1-3; 7 bases are shared with TRBD1. The TCR sequence derives from a man aged 35 to 55 with active or convalescent COVID-19. The sample comprised peripheral blood. CDR3 coding DNA: TGCGCCAGCAGCTTGGAGAGGACAGGTAGCTCTGGAAACACCATATATTTT. This gives the protein CASSLERTGSSGNTIYF.